This T cell receptor beta chain was identified in a study of blood T cell repertoires in COVID-19. Study-level background: Sites in the United States, Italy and Spain provided acute and convalescent COVID-19 samples. Sample material is recorded as cDNA or gDNA derived from T cells, B-cell-depleted T cells, or PBMCs.

In the original processing: How many nucleated cells were present was estimated from reference gene primer amplification. Using immunoSEQ multiplex PCR, the repertoire was profiled, and TCRdb retains in-frame clones only, with some absent. D and trimming come from the DNA, and the V and J calls and clone size come from that table. The data show over 110,000 clones, more than 60% seen once. Specimen: peripheral blood. This TCR was recovered from a woman aged 55-69 years with acute or convalescent COVID-19.

Written as DNA, the CDR3 is TGTGCCAGCAGCTTTTTGACTAGCGGGAGGGCCGGGGAGACCCAGTACTTC. Its protein is CASSFLTSGRAGETQYF. J is TRBJ2-5 and V is TRBV7-9; TRBD2 matches at 14 bases. The J segment lost 5 bases and the V segment lost 3 bases, leaving 8 bases of the junction unmatched. Germline CDR1 is SEHNR and CDR2 is FQNEAQ (reference sequence). The CDR3 spans 17 residues.